This T cell receptor beta chain was captured by sequencing in a study of blood T cell repertoires in COVID-19. Study overall: Sources were T cells, B-cell-depleted T cells, or PBMCs; the material itself was cDNA or gDNA.

This clone came up once. Only in-frame clones appear in the TCRdb table, and some are missing; sequencing was by immunoSEQ multiplex PCR. Seen here are 210,000 or so clones, about four fifths observed once, and the top ten hold 4.8%. Individuals aged 18 to 89 years were recruited from 24 US areas. Cohort assignment relied on participant-reported clinical history. Exposed participants came across a COVID-19 case within 2 weeks before study entry. Per germline, CDR1 SGHTA and CDR2 FQGNSA. The CDR3 has 16 residues. V was clipped by 1 base and J by 8 bases, with 17 bases between them. The chain has TRBV7-2 and TRBJ1-4, with D possibly being TRBD1 (5 bases). The receptor was derived from a woman aged 50 to 60 who had been exposed to COVID-19. Input material: PBMCs or T cells enriched from blood (not recorded which). CDR3 residues: CASSLVRGAGREKLFF. Here the CDR3 DNA reads TGTGCCAGCAGCTTAGTCCGTGGGGCAGGGAGGGAAAAACTGTTTTTT.